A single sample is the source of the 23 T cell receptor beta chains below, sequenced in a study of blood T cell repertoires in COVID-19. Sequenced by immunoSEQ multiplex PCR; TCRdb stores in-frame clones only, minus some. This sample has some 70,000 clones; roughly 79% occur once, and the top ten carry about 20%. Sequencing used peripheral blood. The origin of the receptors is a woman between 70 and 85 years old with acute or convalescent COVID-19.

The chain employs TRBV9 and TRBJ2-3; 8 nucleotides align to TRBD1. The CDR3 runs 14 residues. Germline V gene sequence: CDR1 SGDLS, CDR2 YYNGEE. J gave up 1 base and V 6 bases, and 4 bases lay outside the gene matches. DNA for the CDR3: TGTGCCAGCACCCTGACAGGGGGCACAGATACGCAGTATTTT. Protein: CASTLTGGTDTQYF. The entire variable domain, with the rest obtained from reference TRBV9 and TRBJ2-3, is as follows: DSGVTQTPKHLITATGQRVTLRCSPRSGDLSVYWYQQSLDQGLQFLIQYYNGEERAKGNILERFSAQQFPDLHSELNLSSLELGDSALYFCASTLTGGTDTQYFGPGTRLTVL.

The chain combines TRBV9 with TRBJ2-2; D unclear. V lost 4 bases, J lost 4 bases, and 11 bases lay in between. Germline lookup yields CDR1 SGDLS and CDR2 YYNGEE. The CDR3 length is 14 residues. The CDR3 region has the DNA TGTGCCAGCAGCCCTCAGACTGGCACCGGGGAGCTGTTTTTT. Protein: CASSPQTGTGELFF.

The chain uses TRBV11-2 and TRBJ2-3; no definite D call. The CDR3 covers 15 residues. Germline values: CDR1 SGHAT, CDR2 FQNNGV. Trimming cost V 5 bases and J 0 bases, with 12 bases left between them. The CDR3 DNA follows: TGTGCCAGCAGCCAGCAGGCTCCTAGCACAGATACGCAGTATTTT. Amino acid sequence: CASSQQAPSTDTQYF.

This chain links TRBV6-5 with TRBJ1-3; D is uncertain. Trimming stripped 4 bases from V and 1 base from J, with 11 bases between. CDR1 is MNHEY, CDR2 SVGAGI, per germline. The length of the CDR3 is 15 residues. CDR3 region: CASSWAPPSGNTIYF. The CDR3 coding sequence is TGTGCCAGCAGTTGGGCCCCTCCTTCTGGAAACACCATATATTTT.

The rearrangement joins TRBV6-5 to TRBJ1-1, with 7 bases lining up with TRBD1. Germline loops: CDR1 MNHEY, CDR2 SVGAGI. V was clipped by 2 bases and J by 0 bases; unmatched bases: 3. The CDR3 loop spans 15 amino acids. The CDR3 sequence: CASSYRTGVNTEAFF. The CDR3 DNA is TGTGCCAGCAGTTACCGGACAGGAGTGAACACTGAAGCTTTCTTT.

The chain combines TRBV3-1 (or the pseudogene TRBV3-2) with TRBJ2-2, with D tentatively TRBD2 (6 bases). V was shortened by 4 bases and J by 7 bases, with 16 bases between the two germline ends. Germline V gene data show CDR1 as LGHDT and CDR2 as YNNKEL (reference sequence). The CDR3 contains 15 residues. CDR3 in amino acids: CASSLRLGRIGELFF. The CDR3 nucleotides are TGTGCCAGCAGCCTCCGACTAGGTAGGATCGGGGAGCTGTTTTTT.

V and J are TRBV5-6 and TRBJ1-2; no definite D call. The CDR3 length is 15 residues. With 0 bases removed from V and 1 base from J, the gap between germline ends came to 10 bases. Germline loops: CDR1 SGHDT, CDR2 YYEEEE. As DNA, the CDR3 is TGTGCCAGCAGCTTGGGGTTGCGGGATAACTATGGCTACACCTTC. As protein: CASSLGLRDNYGYTF.

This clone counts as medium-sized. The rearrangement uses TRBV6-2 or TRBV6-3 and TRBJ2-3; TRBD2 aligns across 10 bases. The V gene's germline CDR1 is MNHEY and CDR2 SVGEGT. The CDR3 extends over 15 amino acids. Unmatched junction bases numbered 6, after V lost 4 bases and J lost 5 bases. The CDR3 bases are TGTGCCAGCAGTTTTCTAGCGGGAGTCGGAGATACGCAGTATTTT. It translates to CASSFLAGVGDTQYF.

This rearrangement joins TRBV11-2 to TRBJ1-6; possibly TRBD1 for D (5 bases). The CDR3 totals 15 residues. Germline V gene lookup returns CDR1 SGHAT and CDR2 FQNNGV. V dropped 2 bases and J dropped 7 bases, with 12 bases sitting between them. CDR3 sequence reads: CASSLWVGGNSPLHF. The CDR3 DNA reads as TGTGCCAGCAGCTTATGGGTGGGGGGAAATTCACCCCTCCACTTT. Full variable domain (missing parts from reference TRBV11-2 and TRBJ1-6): EAGVAQSPRYKIIEKRQSVAFWCNPISGHATLYWYQQILGQGPKLLIQFQNNGVVDDSQLPKDRFSAERLKGVDSTLKIQPAKLEDSAVYLCASSLWVGGNSPLHFGNGTRLTVT.

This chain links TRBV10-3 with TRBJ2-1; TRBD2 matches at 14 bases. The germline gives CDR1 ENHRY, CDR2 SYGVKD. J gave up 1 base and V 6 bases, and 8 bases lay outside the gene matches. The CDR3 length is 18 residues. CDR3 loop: CAISSGLAGARSYNEQFF. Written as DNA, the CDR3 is TGTGCCATCAGCTCGGGACTAGCGGGAGCCAGGTCCTACAATGAGCAGTTCTTC.

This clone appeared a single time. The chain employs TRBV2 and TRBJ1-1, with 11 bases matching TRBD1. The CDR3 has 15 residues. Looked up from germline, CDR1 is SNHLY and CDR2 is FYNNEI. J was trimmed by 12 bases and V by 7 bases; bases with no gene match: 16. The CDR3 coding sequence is TGTGCCAGCACCGGACCGGGACAGGGGGTGGTGGAAACTTTCTTT. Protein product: CASTGPGQGVVETFF.

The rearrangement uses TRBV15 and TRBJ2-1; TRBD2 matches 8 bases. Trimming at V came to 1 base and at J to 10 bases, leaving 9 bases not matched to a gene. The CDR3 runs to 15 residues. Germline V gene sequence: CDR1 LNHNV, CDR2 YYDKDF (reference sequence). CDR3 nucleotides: TGTGCCACCAGCAGAGTGGCTAGCGGGTTGCTCGAGCAGTTCTTC. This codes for CATSRVASGLLEQFF. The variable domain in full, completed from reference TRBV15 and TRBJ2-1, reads DAMVIQNPRYQVTQFGKPVTLSCSQTLNHNVMYWYQQKSSQAPKLLFHYYDKDFNNEADTPDNFQSRRPNTSFCFLDIRSPGLGDTAMYLCATSRVASGLLEQFFGPGTRLTVL.

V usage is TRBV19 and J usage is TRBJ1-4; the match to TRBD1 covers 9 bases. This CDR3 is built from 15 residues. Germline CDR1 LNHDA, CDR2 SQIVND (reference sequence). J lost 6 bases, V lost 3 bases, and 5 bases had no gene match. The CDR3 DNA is TGTGCCAGTAGTATTTCGGGGACAGGGTATGAAAAACTGTTTTTT. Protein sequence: CASSISGTGYEKLFF.

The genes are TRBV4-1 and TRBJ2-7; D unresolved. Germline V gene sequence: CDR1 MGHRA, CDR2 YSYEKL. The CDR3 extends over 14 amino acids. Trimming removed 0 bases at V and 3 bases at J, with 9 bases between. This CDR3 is CASSQDLADYEQYF. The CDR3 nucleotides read TGCGCCAGCAGCCAAGATCTTGCGGACTACGAGCAGTACTTC.

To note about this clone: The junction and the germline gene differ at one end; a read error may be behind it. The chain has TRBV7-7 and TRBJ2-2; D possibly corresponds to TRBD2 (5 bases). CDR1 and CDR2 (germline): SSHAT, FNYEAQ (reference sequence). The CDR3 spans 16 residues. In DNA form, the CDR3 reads TGTGCTAGCAGCTTAGTCGCTAGCTCGAACACCGGGGAGCTGTTTTTT. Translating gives CASSLVASSNTGELFF.

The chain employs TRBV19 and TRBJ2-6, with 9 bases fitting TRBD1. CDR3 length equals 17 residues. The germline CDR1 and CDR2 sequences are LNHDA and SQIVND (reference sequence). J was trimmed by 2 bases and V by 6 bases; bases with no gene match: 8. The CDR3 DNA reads TGTGCCAGTAGATCCGGGACAGGGAGCCCTGGGGCCAACGTCCTGACTTTC. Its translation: CASRSGTGSPGANVLTF.

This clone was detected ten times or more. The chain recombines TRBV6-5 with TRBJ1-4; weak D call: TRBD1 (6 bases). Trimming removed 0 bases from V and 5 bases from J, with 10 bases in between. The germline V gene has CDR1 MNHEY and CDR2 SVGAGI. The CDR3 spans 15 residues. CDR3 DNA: TGTGCCAGCAGTTACTCTGGACAGATAAATGAAAAACTGTTTTTT. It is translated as CASSYSGQINEKLFF.

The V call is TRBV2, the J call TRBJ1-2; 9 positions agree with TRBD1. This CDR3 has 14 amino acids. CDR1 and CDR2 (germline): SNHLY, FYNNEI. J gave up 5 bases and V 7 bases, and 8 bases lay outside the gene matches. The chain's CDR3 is CASTRDRVEYGYTF. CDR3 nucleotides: TGTGCCAGCACCCGGGACAGGGTAGAGTATGGCTACACCTTC.

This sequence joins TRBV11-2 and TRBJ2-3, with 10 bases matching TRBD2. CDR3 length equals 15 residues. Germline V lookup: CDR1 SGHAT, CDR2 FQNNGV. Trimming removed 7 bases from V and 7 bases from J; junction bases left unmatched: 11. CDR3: CASIPQAGGLHTQYF. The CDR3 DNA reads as TGTGCCAGCATTCCACAAGCGGGAGGGCTGCATACGCAGTATTTT.

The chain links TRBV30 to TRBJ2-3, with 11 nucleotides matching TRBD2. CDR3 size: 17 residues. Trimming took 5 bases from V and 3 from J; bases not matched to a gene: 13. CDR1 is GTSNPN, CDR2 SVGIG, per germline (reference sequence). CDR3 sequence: CAWGTQVGLAGTDTQYF. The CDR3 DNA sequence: TGTGCCTGGGGGACCCAGGTAGGACTAGCGGGTACAGATACGCAGTATTTT.

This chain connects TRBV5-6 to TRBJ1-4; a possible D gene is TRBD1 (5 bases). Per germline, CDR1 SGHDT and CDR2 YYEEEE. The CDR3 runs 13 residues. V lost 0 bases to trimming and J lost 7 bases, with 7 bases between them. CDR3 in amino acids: CASSLGRGEKLFF. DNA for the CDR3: TGTGCCAGCAGCTTGGGAAGGGGTGAAAAACTGTTTTTT.

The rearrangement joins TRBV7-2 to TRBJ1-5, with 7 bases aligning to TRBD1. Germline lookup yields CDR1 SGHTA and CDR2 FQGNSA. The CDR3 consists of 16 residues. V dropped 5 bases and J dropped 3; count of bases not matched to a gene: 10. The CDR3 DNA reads TGTGCCAGCAGCCCCGATGGGACAGCCTCCAATCAGCCCCAGCATTTT. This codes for CASSPDGTASNQPQHF.

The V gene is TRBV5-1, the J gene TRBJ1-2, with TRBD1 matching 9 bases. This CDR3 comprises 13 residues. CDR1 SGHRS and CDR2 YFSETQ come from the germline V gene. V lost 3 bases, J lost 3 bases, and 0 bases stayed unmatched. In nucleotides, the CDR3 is TGCGCCAGCAGCTGGGACAGGGACTATGGCTACACCTTC. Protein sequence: CASSWDRDYGYTF.